This T cell receptor beta chain was identified during a study of blood T cell repertoires in COVID-19. Study-wide context: Samples came from the United States, Italy and Spain, spanning acute and convalescent COVID-19. Sample material is recorded as cDNA or gDNA derived from T cells, B-cell-depleted T cells, or PBMCs.

This clone was detected only a few times. Profiled with immunoSEQ multiplex PCR; TCRdb holds only in-frame clones, not every one. The sample consists of around 150,000 clones, more than 75% of them appearing once. Seattle's cohort entered during active infection and was followed longitudinally. What was sequenced was peripheral blood. This TCR was recovered from a woman aged 60-75 years with COVID-19, enrolled during active disease.

CDR3 loop: CASSEQGNEQFF. Written as DNA, the CDR3 is TGTGCCAGCAGTGAACAGGGTAATGAGCAGTTCTTC. The chain employs TRBV6-1 and TRBJ2-1; the D gene is possibly TRBD1 (5 bases). The CDR3 spans 12 residues. Trimming left V 2 bases short and J 7 bases short, with 6 bases between. Looked up from germline, CDR1 is MNHNS and CDR2 is SASEGT.